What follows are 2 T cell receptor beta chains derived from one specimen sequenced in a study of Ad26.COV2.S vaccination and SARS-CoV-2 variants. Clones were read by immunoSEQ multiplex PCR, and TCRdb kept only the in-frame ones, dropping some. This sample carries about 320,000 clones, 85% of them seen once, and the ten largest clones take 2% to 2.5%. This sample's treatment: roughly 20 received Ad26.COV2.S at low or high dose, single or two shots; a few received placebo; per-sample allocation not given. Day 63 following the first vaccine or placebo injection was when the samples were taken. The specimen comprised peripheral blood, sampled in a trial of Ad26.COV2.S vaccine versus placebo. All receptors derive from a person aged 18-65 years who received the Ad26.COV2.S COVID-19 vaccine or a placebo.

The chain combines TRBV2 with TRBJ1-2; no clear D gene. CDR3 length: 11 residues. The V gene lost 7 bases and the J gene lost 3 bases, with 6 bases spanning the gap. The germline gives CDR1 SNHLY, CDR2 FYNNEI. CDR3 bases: TGTGCCAGCACCTCTTACTATGGCTACACCTTC. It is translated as CASTSYYGYTF.

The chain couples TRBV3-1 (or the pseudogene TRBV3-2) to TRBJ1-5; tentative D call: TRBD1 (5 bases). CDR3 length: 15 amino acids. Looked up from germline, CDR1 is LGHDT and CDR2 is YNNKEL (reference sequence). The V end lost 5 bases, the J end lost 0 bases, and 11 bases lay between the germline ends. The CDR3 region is CASSGNTGSNQPQHF. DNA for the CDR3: TGTGCCAGCAGCGGAAATACAGGTAGCAATCAGCCCCAGCATTTT.